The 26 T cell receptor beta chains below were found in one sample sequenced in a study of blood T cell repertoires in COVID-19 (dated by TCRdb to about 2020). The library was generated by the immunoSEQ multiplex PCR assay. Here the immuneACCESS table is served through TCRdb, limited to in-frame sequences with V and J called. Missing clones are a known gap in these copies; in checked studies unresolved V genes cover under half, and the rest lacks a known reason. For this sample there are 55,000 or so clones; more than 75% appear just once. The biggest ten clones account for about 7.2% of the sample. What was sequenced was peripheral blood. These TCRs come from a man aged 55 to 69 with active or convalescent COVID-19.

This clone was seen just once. As DNA, the CDR3 is TGTGCCAGCAGCTTAGGAACCGGACAAATGAACACTGAAGCTTTCTTT. Its translation: CASSLGTGQMNTEAFF. The V call is TRBV7-6, the J call TRBJ1-1; D is possibly TRBD1 (5 bases). This CDR3 contains 16 residues. V lost 1 base, J lost 0 bases, and 12 bases lay in between. Germline V gene lookup returns CDR1 SGHVS and CDR2 FNYEAQ.

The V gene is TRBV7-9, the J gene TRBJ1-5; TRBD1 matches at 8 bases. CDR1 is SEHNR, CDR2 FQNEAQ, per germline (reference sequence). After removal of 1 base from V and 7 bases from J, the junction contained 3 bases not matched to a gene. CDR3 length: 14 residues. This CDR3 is CASSLDRGEQPQHF. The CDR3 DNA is TGTGCCAGCAGCTTAGACAGGGGGGAGCAGCCCCAGCATTTT. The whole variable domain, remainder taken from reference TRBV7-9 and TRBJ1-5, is DTGVSQNPRHKITKRGQNVTFRCDPISEHNRLYWYRQTLGQGPEFLTYFQNEAQLEKSRLLSDRFSAERPKGSFSTLEIQRTEQGDSAMYLCASSLDRGEQPQHFGDGTRLSIL.

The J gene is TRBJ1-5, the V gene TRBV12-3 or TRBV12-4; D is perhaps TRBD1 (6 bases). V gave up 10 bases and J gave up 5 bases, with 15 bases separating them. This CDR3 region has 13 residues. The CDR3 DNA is TGTGCCACCAAGGGGGAAGGCGATCAGCCCCAGCATTTT. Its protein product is CATKGEGDQPQHF.

The CDR3 DNA reads as TGTGCCAGCAGCTTAGAGTCGGGGGTGAAAAATGGAAACACCATATATTTT. It is translated as CASSLESGVKNGNTIYF. The V and J genes are TRBV11-2 and TRBJ1-3; possible D gene TRBD1, 5 bases. This CDR3 is 17 amino acids long. Germline values: CDR1 SGHAT, CDR2 FQNNGV. Trimming shortened V by 0 bases and J by 3 bases, and 15 bases separated the two germline ends.

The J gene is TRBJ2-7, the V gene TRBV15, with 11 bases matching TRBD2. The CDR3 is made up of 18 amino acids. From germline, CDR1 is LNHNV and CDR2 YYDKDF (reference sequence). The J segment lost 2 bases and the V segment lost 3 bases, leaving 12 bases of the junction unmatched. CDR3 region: CATSSEARTSGGPYEQYF. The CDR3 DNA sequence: TGTGCCACCAGCAGCGAAGCAAGAACTAGCGGGGGACCCTACGAGCAGTACTTC.

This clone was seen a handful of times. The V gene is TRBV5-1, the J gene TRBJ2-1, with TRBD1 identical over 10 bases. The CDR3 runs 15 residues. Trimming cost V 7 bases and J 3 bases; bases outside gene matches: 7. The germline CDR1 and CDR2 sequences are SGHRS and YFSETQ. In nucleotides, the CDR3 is TGCGCCAGCCAATCTGGGACAGGGGACTACAATGAGCAGTTCTTC. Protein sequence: CASQSGTGDYNEQFF.

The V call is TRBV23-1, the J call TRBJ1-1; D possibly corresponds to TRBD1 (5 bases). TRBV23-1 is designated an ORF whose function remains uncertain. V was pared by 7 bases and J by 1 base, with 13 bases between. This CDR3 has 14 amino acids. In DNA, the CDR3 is TGCGCCAGCAACTGGGGCGCTGGGAACACTGAAGCTTTCTTT. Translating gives CASNWGAGNTEAFF.

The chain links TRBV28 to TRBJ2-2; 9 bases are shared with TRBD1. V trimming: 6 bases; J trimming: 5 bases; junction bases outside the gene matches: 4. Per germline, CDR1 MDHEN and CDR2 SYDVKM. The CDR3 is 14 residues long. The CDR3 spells CASRGQGGTGELFF. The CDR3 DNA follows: TGTGCCAGCAGGGGACAGGGCGGAACCGGGGAGCTGTTTTTT.

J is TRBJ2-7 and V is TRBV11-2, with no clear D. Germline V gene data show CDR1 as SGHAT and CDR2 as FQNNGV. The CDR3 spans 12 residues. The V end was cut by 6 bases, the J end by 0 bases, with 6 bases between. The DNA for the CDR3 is TGTGCCAGCAGTCTCAGCTCCTACGAGCAGTACTTC. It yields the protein CASSLSSYEQYF.

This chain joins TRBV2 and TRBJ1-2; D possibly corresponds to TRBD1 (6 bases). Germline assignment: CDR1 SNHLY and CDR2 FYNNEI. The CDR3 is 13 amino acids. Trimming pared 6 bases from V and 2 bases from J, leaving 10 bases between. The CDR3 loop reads CASSARGNYGYTF. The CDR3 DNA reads TGTGCCAGCAGCGCCAGGGGCAACTATGGCTACACCTTC.

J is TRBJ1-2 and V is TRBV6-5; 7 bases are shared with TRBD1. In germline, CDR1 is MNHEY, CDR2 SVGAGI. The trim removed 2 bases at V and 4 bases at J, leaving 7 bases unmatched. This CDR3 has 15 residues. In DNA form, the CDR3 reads TGTGCCAGCAGTTACGAGACAGGGAGAGGCTATGGCTACACCTTC. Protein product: CASSYETGRGYGYTF.

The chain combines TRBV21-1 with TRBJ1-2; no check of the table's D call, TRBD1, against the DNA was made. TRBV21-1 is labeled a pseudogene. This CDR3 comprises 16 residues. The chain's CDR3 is CASSHEPADRVWGYTF. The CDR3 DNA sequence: TGTGCCAGCAGCCACGAGCCAGCTGACAGGGTGTGGGGCTACACCTTC.

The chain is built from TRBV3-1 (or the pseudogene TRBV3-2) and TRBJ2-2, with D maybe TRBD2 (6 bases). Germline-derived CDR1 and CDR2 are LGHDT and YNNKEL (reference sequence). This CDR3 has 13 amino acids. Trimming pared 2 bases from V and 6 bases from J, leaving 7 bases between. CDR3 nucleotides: TGTGCCAGCAGCCAACCGGGGGCCGGGGAGCTGTTTTTT. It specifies CASSQPGAGELFF.

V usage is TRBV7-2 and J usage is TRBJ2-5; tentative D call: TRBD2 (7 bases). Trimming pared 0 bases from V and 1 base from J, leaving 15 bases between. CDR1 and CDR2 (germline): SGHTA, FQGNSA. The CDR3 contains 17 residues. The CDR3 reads CASSLAYRGGVQETQYF. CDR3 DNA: TGTGCCAGCAGCTTAGCTTATAGGGGGGGGGTCCAAGAGACCCAGTACTTC.

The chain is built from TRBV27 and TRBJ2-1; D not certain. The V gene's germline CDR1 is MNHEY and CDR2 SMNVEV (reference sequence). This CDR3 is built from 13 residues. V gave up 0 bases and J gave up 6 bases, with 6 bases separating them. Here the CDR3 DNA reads TGTGCCAGCAGTTTATCCGTTCGCAATGAGCAGTTCTTC. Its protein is CASSLSVRNEQFF.

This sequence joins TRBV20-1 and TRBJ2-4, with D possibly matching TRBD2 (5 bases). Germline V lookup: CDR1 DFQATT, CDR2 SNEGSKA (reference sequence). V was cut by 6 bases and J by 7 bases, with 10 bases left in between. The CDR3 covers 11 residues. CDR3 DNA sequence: TGCAGTGCGCCTAGCAATAACATTCAGTACTTC. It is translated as CSAPSNNIQYF.

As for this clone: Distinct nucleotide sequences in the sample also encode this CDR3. The CDR3 DNA is TGTGCCAGCAGCGTATACTCCGGGAGCACAGATACGCAGTATTTT. It is translated as CASSVYSGSTDTQYF. This chain connects TRBV9 to TRBJ2-3; unclear D gene. Germline CDR1 reads SGDLS; CDR2 reads YYNGEE. The CDR3 length is 15 residues. V dropped 1 base and J dropped 0 bases, with 9 bases sitting between them.

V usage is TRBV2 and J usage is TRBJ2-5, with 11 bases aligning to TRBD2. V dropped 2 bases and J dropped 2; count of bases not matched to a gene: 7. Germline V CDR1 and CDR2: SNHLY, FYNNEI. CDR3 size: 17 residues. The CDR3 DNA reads TGTGCCAGCAGTGAATTCGAGACTAGCGGGATACAAGAGACCCAGTACTTC. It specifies CASSEFETSGIQETQYF.

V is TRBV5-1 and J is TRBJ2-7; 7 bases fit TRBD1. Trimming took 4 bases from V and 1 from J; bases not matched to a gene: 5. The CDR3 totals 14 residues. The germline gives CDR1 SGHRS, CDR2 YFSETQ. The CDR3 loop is CASSPGTVSYEQYF. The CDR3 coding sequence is TGCGCCAGCAGCCCCGGGACAGTTTCCTACGAGCAGTACTTC.

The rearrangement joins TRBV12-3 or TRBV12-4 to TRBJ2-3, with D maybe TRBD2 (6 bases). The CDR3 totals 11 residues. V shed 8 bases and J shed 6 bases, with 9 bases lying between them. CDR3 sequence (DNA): TGTGCCAGCCATCGGGGGGATACGCAGTATTTT. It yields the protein CASHRGDTQYF.

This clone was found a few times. CDR3 sequence (DNA): TGTGCCATCAGTGAGACAGCTCCAAGGGGGAACTATGGCTACACCTTC. This encodes CAISETAPRGNYGYTF. The chain carries TRBV10-3 and TRBJ1-2; possibly TRBD1 for D (6 bases). Germline CDR1 and CDR2: ENHRY and SYGVKD. Trimming removed 2 bases from V and 2 bases from J, with 15 bases in between. The CDR3 extends over 16 amino acids.

In nucleotides, the CDR3 is TGCGCCAGCAGCCCGGGGACTAGCGGGGGCTGGAACACCGGGGAGCTGTTTTTT. Translation: CASSPGTSGGWNTGELFF. The gene calls are TRBV5-1 and TRBJ2-2, with 14 bases fitting TRBD2. Germline V lookup: CDR1 SGHRS, CDR2 YFSETQ. The ends lost 4 bases at V and 1 base at J; junction bases unmatched: 6. The CDR3 extends over 18 amino acids.

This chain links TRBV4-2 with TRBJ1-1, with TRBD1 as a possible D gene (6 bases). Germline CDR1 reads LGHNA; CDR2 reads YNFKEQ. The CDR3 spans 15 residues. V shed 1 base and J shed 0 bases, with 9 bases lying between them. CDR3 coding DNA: TGTGCCAGCAGCCAAGGGGGGCCTATGAACACTGAAGCTTTCTTT. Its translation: CASSQGGPMNTEAFF.

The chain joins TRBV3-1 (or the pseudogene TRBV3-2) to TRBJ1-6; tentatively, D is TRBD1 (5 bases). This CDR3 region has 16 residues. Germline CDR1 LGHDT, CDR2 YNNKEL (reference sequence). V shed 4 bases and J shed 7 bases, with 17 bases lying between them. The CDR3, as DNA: TGTGCCAGCAGCCTCAAGGTTCGGCCAGGGAATTCACCCCTCCACTTT. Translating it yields CASSLKVRPGNSPLHF.

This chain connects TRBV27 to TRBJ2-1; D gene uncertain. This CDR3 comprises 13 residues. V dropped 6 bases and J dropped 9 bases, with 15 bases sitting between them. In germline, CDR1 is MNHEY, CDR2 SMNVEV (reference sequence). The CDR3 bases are TGTGCCAGCAGCCCCGACGGTTCGGGTGAGCAGTTCTTC. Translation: CASSPDGSGEQFF.

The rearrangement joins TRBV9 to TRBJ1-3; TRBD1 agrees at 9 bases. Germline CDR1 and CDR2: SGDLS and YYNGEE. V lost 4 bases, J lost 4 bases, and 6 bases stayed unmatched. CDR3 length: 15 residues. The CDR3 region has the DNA TGTGCCAGCAGCCCGACAGGGGGAGAGGGAAACACCATATATTTT. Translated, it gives CASSPTGGEGNTIYF. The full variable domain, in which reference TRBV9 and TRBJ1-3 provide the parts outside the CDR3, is DSGVTQTPKHLITATGQRVTLRCSPRSGDLSVYWYQQSLDQGLQFLIQYYNGEERAKGNILERFSAQQFPDLHSELNLSSLELGDSALYFCASSPTGGEGNTIYFGEGSWLTVV.